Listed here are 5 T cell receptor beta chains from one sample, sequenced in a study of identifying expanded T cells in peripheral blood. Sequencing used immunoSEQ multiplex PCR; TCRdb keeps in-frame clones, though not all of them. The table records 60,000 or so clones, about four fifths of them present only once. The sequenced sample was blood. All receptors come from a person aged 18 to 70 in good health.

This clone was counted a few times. CDR3 residues: CASSQVSTGPEEQYV. For the CDR3, the DNA is TGTGCCAGCAGCCAAGTCTCGACAGGGCCGGAAGAGCAGTACGTC. The rearrangement links TRBV14 to TRBJ2-7; 7 nucleotides agree with TRBD1. Germline V lookup: CDR1 SGHDN, CDR2 FVKESK. This CDR3 is 15 amino acids long. Germline trimming cut 1 base from V and 7 bases from J; bases unmatched to any gene: 10.

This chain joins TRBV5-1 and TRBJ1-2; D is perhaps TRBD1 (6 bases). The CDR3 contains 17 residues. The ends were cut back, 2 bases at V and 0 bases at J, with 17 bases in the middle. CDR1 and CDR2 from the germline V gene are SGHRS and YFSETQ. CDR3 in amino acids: CASSFPATGEPNYGYTF. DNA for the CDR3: TGCGCCAGCAGCTTCCCCGCGACAGGAGAACCTAACTATGGCTACACCTTC.

The CDR3 here is CATYLAGARRRNEQFF. The CDR3 DNA sequence: TGTGCCACTTATTTAGCGGGGGCCCGTAGGAGGAATGAGCAGTTCTTC. The chain employs TRBV27 and TRBJ2-1; 9 nucleotides match TRBD2. J was trimmed by 7 bases and V by 10 bases; bases with no gene match: 17. There are 16 residues in the CDR3. Germline V gene data show CDR1 as MNHEY and CDR2 as SMNVEV (reference sequence).

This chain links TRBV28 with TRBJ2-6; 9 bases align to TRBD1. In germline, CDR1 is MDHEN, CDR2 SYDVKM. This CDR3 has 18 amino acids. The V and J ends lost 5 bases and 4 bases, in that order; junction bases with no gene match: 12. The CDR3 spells CASSPAGTGWSGANVLTF. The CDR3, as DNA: TGTGCCAGCAGTCCCGCCGGGACAGGGTGGAGCGGGGCCAACGTCCTGACTTTC.

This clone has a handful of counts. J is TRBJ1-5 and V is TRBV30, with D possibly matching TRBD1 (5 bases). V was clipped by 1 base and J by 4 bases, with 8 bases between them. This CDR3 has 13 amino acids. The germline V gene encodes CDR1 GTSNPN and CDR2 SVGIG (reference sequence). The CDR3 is CAWSEQANQPQHF. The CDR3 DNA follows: TGTGCCTGGAGTGAACAGGCAAATCAGCCCCAGCATTTT.